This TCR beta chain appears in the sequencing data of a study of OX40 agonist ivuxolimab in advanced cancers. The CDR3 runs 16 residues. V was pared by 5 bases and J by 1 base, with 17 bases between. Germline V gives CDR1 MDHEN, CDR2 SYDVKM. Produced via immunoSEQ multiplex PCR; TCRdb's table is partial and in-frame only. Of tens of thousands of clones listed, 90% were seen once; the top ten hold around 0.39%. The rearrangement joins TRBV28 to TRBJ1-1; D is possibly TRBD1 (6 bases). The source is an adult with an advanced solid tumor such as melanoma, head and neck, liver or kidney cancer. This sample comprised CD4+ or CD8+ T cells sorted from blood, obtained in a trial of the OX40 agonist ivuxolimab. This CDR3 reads CASSLRGGGWNTEAFF. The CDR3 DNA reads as TGTGCCAGCAGTCTAAGAGGCGGGGGCTGGAACACTGAAGCTTTCTTT.